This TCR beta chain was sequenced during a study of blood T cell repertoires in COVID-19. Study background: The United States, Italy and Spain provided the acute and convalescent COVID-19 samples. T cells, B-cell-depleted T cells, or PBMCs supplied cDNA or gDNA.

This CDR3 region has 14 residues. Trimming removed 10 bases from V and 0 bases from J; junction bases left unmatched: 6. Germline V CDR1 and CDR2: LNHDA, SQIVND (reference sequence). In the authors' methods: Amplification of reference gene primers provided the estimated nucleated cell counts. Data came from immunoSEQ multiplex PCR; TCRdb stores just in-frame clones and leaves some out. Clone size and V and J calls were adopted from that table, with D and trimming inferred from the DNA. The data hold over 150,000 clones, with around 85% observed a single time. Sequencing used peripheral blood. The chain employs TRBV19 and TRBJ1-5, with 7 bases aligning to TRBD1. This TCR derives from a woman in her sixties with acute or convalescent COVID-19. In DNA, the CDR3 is TGTGCCACCGGGACAGTTAATAGCAATCAGCCCCAGCATTTT. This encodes CATGTVNSNQPQHF.